A selection of T cell receptor beta chains follows, all from one sample in a study of CD8+ T cells in alopecia areata. Here immunoSEQ multiplex PCR was the method, and the copy in TCRdb shows in-frame clones only, minus some. The table shows around 140,000 clones, with approximately 90% occurring only once. The sequencing here drew on CD8+ T cells sorted from blood, taken at week 4, from a patient treated with tofacitinib. The receptor set was obtained from a human donor with alopecia areata. CDR3s include the opening cysteine and the closing phenylalanine or tryptophan. The D gene is left open where the match is weak. For some rows the clone size is stated as once, few or many, or as a class when expanded; others skip it.

clone size,D gene,V gene,J gene,CDR3 DNA,CDR3 protein
.,TRBD1,TRBV6-1,TRBJ1-2,TGTGCCAGCCGGGGACAGGGGATCTCCTATGGCTACACCTTC,CASRGQGISYGYTF
.,.,TRBV29-1,TRBJ2-1,TGCAGCGTTGAAGATCCCACCAGGGTAGACTACAATGAGCAGTTCTTC,CSVEDPTRVDYNEQFF
.,.,TRBV19,TRBJ2-1,TGTGCCAGTAGTATAGGGTTCAGGGGCACCTACAATGAGCAGTTCTTC,CASSIGFRGTYNEQFF
.,TRBD1,TRBV29-1,TRBJ2-1,TGCAGCGTTGACCTCCTTTTGGGACAGAGGGCAAACAATGAGCAGTTCTTC,CSVDLLLGQRANNEQFF
.,TRBD1,TRBV29-1,TRBJ1-1,TGCAGCGTTGACGGGACAGGGTTGGGTGAAGCTTTCTTT,CSVDGTGLGEAFF
.,.,TRBV7-9,TRBJ2-2,TGTGCCAGCAGCCCCCGAGACAGCCTTAACACCGGGGAGCTGTTTTTT,CASSPRDSLNTGELFF
.,.,TRBV4-1,TRBJ2-1,TGCGCCAGCAGCCAAGGAAGGGGGAATGAGCAGTTCTTC,CASSQGRGNEQFF
.,TRBD1,TRBV7-2,TRBJ1-3,TGTGCCAGCAGCCAACCCGACAGGGAACGCTCTGGAAACACCATATATTTT,CASSQPDRERSGNTIYF
.,TRBD1,TRBV29-1,TRBJ2-3,TGCAGCGTTGAGGACAGGGGGACAGATACGCAGTATTTT,CSVEDRGTDTQYF
.,.,TRBV4-1,TRBJ1-5,TGCGCCAGCAGCCAAGGTTCTAATCAGCCCCAGCATTTT,CASSQGSNQPQHF
.,.,TRBV5-1,TRBJ2-7,TGCGCCAGCAGCTTAAGACAGGCCTACGAGCAGTACTTC,CASSLRQAYEQYF
.,.,TRBV30,TRBJ2-7,TGTGCCTGGAGTGTAAAGGGGCAGACCTACGAGCAGTACTTC,CAWSVKGQTYEQYF
once,TRBD2,TRBV7-9,TRBJ2-7,TGTGCCAGCAGCTACGAACTAGCGGTAGCCTACGAGCAGTACTTC,CASSYELAVAYEQYF
.,.,TRBV7-9,TRBJ2-2,TGTGCCAGCAGCTGGACTGCTACCGGGGAGCTGTTTTTT,CASSWTATGELFF
.,TRBD2,TRBV10-2,TRBJ2-3,TGCGCCAGCAGTGGGACTAGCCCCACAGATACGCAGTATTTT,CASSGTSPTDTQYF
.,.,TRBV6-1,TRBJ1-2,TGTGCCAGCAGTGAGACTGGTGGCTACACCTTC,CASSETGGYTF
.,TRBD1,TRBV30,TRBJ2-7,TGTGCCTGGAGTGTAGGGACAGGCCTCCGGTACGAGCAGTACTTC,CAWSVGTGLRYEQYF
.,TRBD2,TRBV19,TRBJ2-4,TGTGCCAGTAGTTTCCGCGGGAGAGGCAGAGACATTCAGTACTTC,CASSFRGRGRDIQYF
.,.,TRBV6-5,TRBJ2-7,TGTGCCAGCAGTTACTCTCAGGGTACCTACGAGCAGTACTTC,CASSYSQGTYEQYF
.,TRBD1,TRBV5-1,TRBJ2-4,TGCGCCAGCAGCCTCGGACAGGGGGCCTACATTCAGTACTTC,CASSLGQGAYIQYF
.,TRBD1,TRBV29-1,TRBJ1-1,TGCAGCGTTGATCTGGGACAGGGCTCTTTCATGGCTTTCTTT,CSVDLGQGSFMAFF
.,TRBD2,TRBV27,TRBJ2-1,TGTGCCAGCAGTGGACTAGCCGGGACCGCCAATGAGCAGTTCTTC,CASSGLAGTANEQFF
.,.,TRBV2,TRBJ2-1,TGTGCCAGCAGTGAACTATTCTACAATGAGCAGTTCTTC,CASSELFYNEQFF
.,.,TRBV7-9,TRBJ1-2,TGTGCCAGCAGCTTCGGCGGGGGGGCCGGTGGCTACACCTTC,CASSFGGGAGGYTF
.,.,TRBV11-2,TRBJ2-1,TGTGCCAGCAGCTTAGTCAATTGGGGGTACAATGAGCAGTTCTTC,CASSLVNWGYNEQFF
.,TRBD1,TRBV5-4,TRBJ2-7,TGTGCCAGCAGCTTGGGGACAGGGTACTACGAGCAGTACTTC,CASSLGTGYYEQYF
.,TRBD1,TRBV29-1,TRBJ2-7,TGCAGCGTTTACGGGACAGATGCCTACGAGCAGTACTTC,CSVYGTDAYEQYF
.,TRBD1,TRBV27,TRBJ2-7,TGTGCCAGCAGTTCATCGACAGGGGGCTACGAGCAGTACTTC,CASSSSTGGYEQYF
.,TRBD2,TRBV9,TRBJ2-1,TGTGCCAGCAGCGTAGGGGAGCGGGGTAATGAGCAGTTCTTC,CASSVGERGNEQFF
.,.,TRBV12-5,TRBJ2-2,TGTGCTAGTGGTGATTACACCGGGGAGCTGTTTTTT,CASGDYTGELFF
once,.,TRBV4-2,TRBJ2-2,TGTGCCAGCAGCCAAGGAGAGAGGATTGGGGAGCTGTTTTTT,CASSQGERIGELFF
.,.,TRBV27,TRBJ2-7,TGTGCCAGCAGTGACGTCACAGTTTACGAGCAGTACTTC,CASSDVTVYEQYF
.,.,TRBV11-2,TRBJ2-5,TGTGCCAGCAGCTTGCAGGGGTGGGGAGAGACCCAGTACTTC,CASSLQGWGETQYF
.,.,TRBV5-1,TRBJ2-7,TGCGCCAGCAGCCGTGGTCACGAGCAGTACTTC,CASSRGHEQYF
.,.,TRBV10-2,TRBJ1-5,TGCGCCAGCAGTGATTTGGGAAGAGACCAGCCCCAGCATTTT,CASSDLGRDQPQHF
.,.,TRBV11-2,TRBJ1-4,TGTGCCAGCAGTCCAGGGTCACAACTGTTTTTT,CASSPGSQLFF
few,.,TRBV9,TRBJ1-1,TGTGCCAGCAGCGTAGAAGGGGAGAACACTGAAGCTTTCTTT,CASSVEGENTEAFF
.,.,TRBV7-9,TRBJ2-5,TGTGCCAGCAGCCCACCCGGGACTCTAGAAGAGACCCAGTACTTC,CASSPPGTLEETQYF
.,.,TRBV27,TRBJ2-6,TGTGCCAGCAGCCCCACGGCTACGCTCTCTGGGGCCAACGTCCTGACTTTC,CASSPTATLSGANVLTF
.,TRBD1,TRBV2,TRBJ2-7,TGTGCCAGCAGTGACGGACAGGGGTACTACGAGCAGTACTTC,CASSDGQGYYEQYF
once,TRBD2,TRBV5-1,TRBJ2-1,TGCGCCAGCAGCCAAGGGGCTAGCGGGAGTGAGGGTGAGCAGTTCTTC,CASSQGASGSEGEQFF
few,.,TRBV27,TRBJ1-6,TGTGCCAGCAGTTTAACCATGCAGCGCTCACCCCTCCACTTT,CASSLTMQRSPLHF
.,.,TRBV27,TRBJ1-5,TGTGCCAGCACCGGGGCTGCAAATCAGCCCCAGCATTTT,CASTGAANQPQHF
.,.,TRBV5-1,TRBJ1-1,TGCGCCAGCAGCTTGGCCGGCAGGAACACTGAAGCTTTCTTT,CASSLAGRNTEAFF
.,.,TRBV7-2,TRBJ1-4,TGTGCCAGCAGCTTATATCAGGGGAGTGAAAAACTGTTTTTT,CASSLYQGSEKLFF
.,.,TRBV10-3,TRBJ2-7,TGTGCCATCAGTGAGTCCGGTAGCGGAACCTACGAGCAGTACTTC,CAISESGSGTYEQYF
.,.,TRBV29-1,TRBJ2-7,TGCAGCGTTCTTACAGGAGGCTCCTACGAGCAGTACTTC,CSVLTGGSYEQYF
.,.,TRBV7-9,TRBJ2-7,TGTGCCAGCAGCTTTAGCGGCGGCACCTACGAGCAGTACTTC,CASSFSGGTYEQYF
.,.,TRBV27,TRBJ2-3,TGTGCCAGCAGTTTAGATGGCTGGGATACGCAGTATTTT,CASSLDGWDTQYF
.,.,TRBV2,TRBJ2-7,TGTGCCATCTCCCCGGCCAAAACCATCGGGCAGTACTTC,CAISPAKTIGQYF
.,.,TRBV30,TRBJ2-2,TGTGCCTGGAGTGTCTACACTTACACCGGGGAGCTGTTTTTT,CAWSVYTYTGELFF
.,TRBD2,TRBV10-3,TRBJ2-2,TGTGCCATCAGTGAGCGGGAGGGAACCGGGGAGCTGTTTTTT,CAISEREGTGELFF
once,.,TRBV27,TRBJ2-2,TGTGCCAGCAGTTTAGTACAGGGCACCGGGGAGCTGTTTTTT,CASSLVQGTGELFF
.,TRBD1,TRBV13,TRBJ2-3,TGTGCCAGCAGTCACACCAATCGGGACAGGGGGACAGATACGCAGTATTTT,CASSHTNRDRGTDTQYF
.,.,TRBV5-1,TRBJ1-1,TGCGCCAGCGGATCCCGGGGAGCTGAAGCTTTCTTT,CASGSRGAEAFF